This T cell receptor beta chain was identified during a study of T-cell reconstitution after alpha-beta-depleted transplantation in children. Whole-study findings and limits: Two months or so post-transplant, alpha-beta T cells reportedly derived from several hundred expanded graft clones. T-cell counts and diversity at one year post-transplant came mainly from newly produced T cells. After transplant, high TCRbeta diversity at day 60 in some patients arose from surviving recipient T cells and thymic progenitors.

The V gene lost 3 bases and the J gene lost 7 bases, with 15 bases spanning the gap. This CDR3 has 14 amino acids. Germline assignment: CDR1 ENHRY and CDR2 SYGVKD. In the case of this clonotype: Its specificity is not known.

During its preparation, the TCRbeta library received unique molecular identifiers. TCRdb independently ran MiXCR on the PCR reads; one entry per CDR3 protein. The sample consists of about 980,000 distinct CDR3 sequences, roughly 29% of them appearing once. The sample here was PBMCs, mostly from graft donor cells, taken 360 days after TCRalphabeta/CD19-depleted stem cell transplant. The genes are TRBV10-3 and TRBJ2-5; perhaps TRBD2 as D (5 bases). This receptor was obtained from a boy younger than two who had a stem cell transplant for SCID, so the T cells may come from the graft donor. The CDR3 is CAISDRLPYGTQYF. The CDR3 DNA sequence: TGTGCCATCAGTGATAGACTACCTTACGGGACCCAGTACTTC.